Each of the 25 T cell receptor beta chains below was sequenced from the same sample in a study of blood T cell repertoires in COVID-19. Clones were read by immunoSEQ multiplex PCR, and TCRdb kept only the in-frame ones, dropping some. The repertoire includes some 98,000 clones, roughly 80% of them detected once, and about 11% sits in the top ten. The specimen was peripheral blood. The receptors were sampled from a man between 65 and 85 years old with active or convalescent COVID-19.

V is TRBV11-2 and J is TRBJ1-6; D unclear. The germline CDR1 and CDR2 sequences are SGHAT and FQNNGV. V lost 4 bases and J 9 bases, leaving 10 bases between the germline ends. The length of the CDR3 is 13 residues. The CDR3 spells CASSSYEASPLHF. The CDR3 nucleotides read TGTGCCAGCAGCTCGTACGAGGCTTCACCCCTCCACTTT.

The J gene is TRBJ1-2, the V gene TRBV19, with no clear D. The CDR3 has 13 residues. The V end was cut by 3 bases, the J end by 3 bases, with 8 bases between. CDR1 and CDR2 from the germline V gene are LNHDA and SQIVND (reference sequence). The CDR3 DNA is TGTGCCAGTAGTATTCTGAGCTACTATGGCTACACCTTC. Translating gives CASSILSYYGYTF.

The chain employs TRBV5-6 and TRBJ2-5; D unclear. Germline CDR1 is SGHDT and CDR2 is YYEEEE. Trimming pared 1 base from V and 5 bases from J, leaving 6 bases between. The CDR3 has 12 amino acids. CDR3 DNA sequence: TGTGCCAGCAGCTTGTCTTTGGAGACCCAGTACTTC. Protein sequence: CASSLSLETQYF.

V usage is TRBV7-2 and J usage is TRBJ1-1; D possibly corresponds to TRBD1 (5 bases). The CDR3 covers 14 residues. Trimming cost V 5 bases and J 1 base, with 11 bases left between them. In germline, CDR1 is SGHTA, CDR2 FQGNSA. The CDR3 bases are TGTGCCAGCAGCGCCCAAGGGGCGAACACTGAAGCTTTCTTT. Its translation: CASSAQGANTEAFF.

This clone was seen a single time. V gene TRBV5-6 combines with J gene TRBJ1-6; 7 positions agree with TRBD1. Per the germline V gene, CDR1 is SGHDT and CDR2 is YYEEEE. CDR3 length equals 16 residues. J lost 4 bases, V lost 4 bases, and 8 bases had no gene match. The CDR3 DNA is TGTGCCAGCAGCCTTGGCGGACAGGCTTATAATTCACCCCTCCACTTT. Translating gives CASSLGGQAYNSPLHF.

CDR3 nucleotides: TGTGCCAGCAGCTTATTGACGGGCGGAGGGCAGTACTTC. Its protein is CASSLLTGGGQYF. V gene TRBV7-2 combines with J gene TRBJ2-7, with D perhaps matching TRBD2 (5 bases). V lost 2 bases, J lost 9 bases, and 14 bases lay in between. The CDR3 contains 13 residues. In germline, CDR1 is SGHTA, CDR2 FQGNSA.

This chain joins TRBV19 and TRBJ1-4, with D tentatively TRBD1 (6 bases). The CDR3 is 12 residues long. Looked up from germline, CDR1 is LNHDA and CDR2 is SQIVND (reference sequence). V gave up 9 bases and J gave up 8 bases, with 13 bases separating them. CDR3 in amino acids: CASAQGPEKLFF. Written as DNA, the CDR3 is TGTGCCAGCGCACAGGGTCCCGAAAAACTGTTTTTT.

The chain combines TRBV10-3 with TRBJ2-1; 7 bases are shared with TRBD2. This CDR3 spans 12 amino acids. Germline lookup yields CDR1 ENHRY and CDR2 SYGVKD. V was pared by 8 bases and J by 10 bases, with 8 bases of the junction left unmatched. The CDR3 sequence: CAIGPGGSEQFF. CDR3 DNA: TGTGCCATCGGCCCGGGGGGATCGGAGCAGTTCTTC.

The V gene is TRBV7-2, the J gene TRBJ2-3; perhaps TRBD2 as D (6 bases). The CDR3 is 15 amino acids. The germline CDR1 and CDR2 sequences are SGHTA and FQGNSA. The ends were cut back, 6 bases at V and 4 bases at J, with 17 bases in the middle. For the CDR3, the DNA is TGTGCCAGCAGTCCTTTGGTTTGGGGGGCAGATACGCAGTATTTT. This sequence encodes CASSPLVWGADTQYF.

This clone was recorded once. The gene calls are TRBV6-5 and TRBJ1-3; D remains ambiguous. The CDR3 runs to 16 residues. Trimming removed 0 bases at V and 0 bases at J, with 9 bases between. CDR1 is MNHEY and CDR2 is SVGAGI in the germline V gene. CDR3 loop: CASSYSHGNSGNTIYF. The CDR3 coding sequence is TGTGCCAGCAGTTACTCACACGGGAACTCTGGAAACACCATATATTTT.

This clone appeared a single time. In nucleotides, the CDR3 is TGTGCCAGCAGTGAAGACAGGGGCTGGAACACTGAAGCTTTCTTT. It encodes CASSEDRGWNTEAFF. The chain links TRBV6-1 to TRBJ1-1, with TRBD1 matching 7 bases. The CDR3 totals 15 residues. Trimming cost V 1 base and J 1 base; bases outside gene matches: 3. CDR1 and CDR2 (germline): MNHNS, SASEGT.

The CDR3 loop reads CAWKGSSGANVLTF. In DNA, the CDR3 is TGTGCCTGGAAAGGGAGCTCTGGGGCCAACGTCCTGACTTTC. The chain has TRBV30 and TRBJ2-6; D is possibly TRBD2 (5 bases). Germline CDR1 reads GTSNPN; CDR2 reads SVGIG (reference sequence). This CDR3 is built from 14 residues. With 4 bases removed from V and 0 bases from J, the gap between germline ends came to 7 bases.

The rearrangement links TRBV6-5 to TRBJ2-3; 12 positions match TRBD2. The CDR3 covers 15 residues. CDR1 and CDR2 (germline): MNHEY, SVGAGI. V gave up 0 bases and J gave up 8 bases; unmatched junction bases: 3. The CDR3 loop reads CASSYSPSGGVTQYF. CDR3 DNA sequence: TGTGCCAGCAGTTACTCGCCTAGCGGGGGGGTTACGCAGTATTTT.

The chain couples TRBV4-3 to TRBJ1-2; D not certain. This CDR3 region has 16 residues. Trimming took 4 bases from V and 6 from J, leaving 21 bases between them. Germline values: CDR1 LGHNA, CDR2 YSLEER. CDR3 sequence (DNA): TGCGCCAGCAGCCTTCGCGAGGGCGGGGTGCTTGATGGCTACACCTTC. This codes for CASSLREGGVLDGYTF.

The chain joins TRBV10-1 to TRBJ2-1; 10 bases fit TRBD2. The CDR3 has 15 amino acids. Germline values: CDR1 WNHNN, CDR2 SYGVQD (reference sequence). Trimming removed 6 bases from V and 3 bases from J; junction bases left unmatched: 5. The chain's CDR3 is CASSLLAGNYNEQFF. The CDR3 nucleotides are TGCGCCAGCAGCCTACTAGCGGGGAACTACAATGAGCAGTTCTTC.

Here the CDR3 DNA reads TGTGCCAGCAGATCAGGGGGCTTAGATGAAAAACTGTTTTTT. Its protein is CASRSGGLDEKLFF. V gene TRBV6-5 combines with J gene TRBJ1-4; 8 positions agree with TRBD1. The germline V gene encodes CDR1 MNHEY and CDR2 SVGAGI. V shed 6 bases, J shed 6 bases, and the junction held 6 bases outside the gene matches. CDR3 length: 14 amino acids.

This chain links TRBV2 with TRBJ1-1; TRBD1 agrees at 11 bases. This CDR3 has 16 amino acids. CDR1 and CDR2 from the germline V gene are SNHLY and FYNNEI. With V trimmed by 5 bases and J by 0 bases, 5 bases remained unmatched. The CDR3 loop reads CASSYGTGGLNTEAFF. Written as DNA, the CDR3 is TGTGCCAGCAGTTATGGGACAGGGGGATTGAACACTGAAGCTTTCTTT. Supplemented by reference TRBV2 and TRBJ1-1, the full variable domain reads EPEVTQTPSHQVTQMGQEVILRCVPISNHLYFYWYRQILGQKVEFLVSFYNNEISEKSEIFDDQFSVERPDGSNFTLKIRSTKLEDSAMYFCASSYGTGGLNTEAFFGQGTRLTVV.

The chain employs TRBV6-5 and TRBJ2-5; TRBD2 aligns across 13 bases. Trimming removed 6 bases from V and 4 bases from J; junction bases left unmatched: 5. CDR1 is MNHEY, CDR2 SVGAGI, per germline. The CDR3 totals 15 residues. CDR3 in amino acids: CASREGLAGIETQYF. CDR3 nucleotides: TGTGCCAGCAGAGAGGGACTAGCGGGGATAGAGACCCAGTACTTC.

This chain links TRBV7-2 with TRBJ2-7, with TRBD1 matching over 9 bases. The CDR3 is made up of 15 amino acids. J lost 5 bases, V lost 2 bases, and 7 bases had no gene match. Germline V lookup: CDR1 SGHTA, CDR2 FQGNSA. CDR3 sequence reads: CASSLLGQGIHEQYF. The CDR3 DNA follows: TGTGCCAGCAGCTTACTGGGACAGGGCATTCACGAGCAGTACTTC.

V usage is TRBV12-3 or TRBV12-4 and J usage is TRBJ1-6; possible D gene TRBD1, 6 bases. This CDR3 is built from 13 residues. With 6 bases removed from V and 10 bases from J, the gap between germline ends came to 13 bases. This CDR3 reads CASSRGEGSPLHF. In nucleotides, the CDR3 is TGTGCCAGCAGCAGGGGAGAGGGCTCACCCCTCCACTTT.

This sequence joins TRBV5-6 and TRBJ2-3, with TRBD2 matching over 9 bases. The germline V gene has CDR1 SGHDT and CDR2 YYEEEE. Trimming at V came to 1 base and at J to 5 bases, leaving 11 bases not matched to a gene. The CDR3 consists of 17 residues. Here the CDR3 reads CASSLYPAGGPRDTQYF. CDR3 nucleotide sequence: TGTGCCAGCAGCTTGTATCCGGCGGGGGGGCCTAGAGATACGCAGTATTTT.

This clone was seen more than once but under ten times. J is TRBJ2-7 and V is TRBV7-9; a possible D gene is TRBD1 (6 bases). The CDR3 runs 14 residues. Germline V gene lookup returns CDR1 SEHNR and CDR2 FQNEAQ (reference sequence). V lost 0 bases and J lost 6, with 12 bases in between. The CDR3 DNA follows: TGTGCCAGCAGCTTAGCGGGGGACACCGGCGAGCAGTACTTC. It encodes CASSLAGDTGEQYF.

The sample holds one count of this clone. The V gene is TRBV10-3, the J gene TRBJ1-1, with 8 nucleotides matching TRBD1. Germline CDR1 is ENHRY and CDR2 is SYGVKD. J gave up 3 bases and V 7 bases, and 7 bases lay outside the gene matches. The CDR3 extends over 14 amino acids. CDR3 nucleotide sequence: TGTGCCATCAAGACCACAGGGGGTTACACTGAAGCTTTCTTT. This gives the protein CAIKTTGGYTEAFF.

This chain links TRBV18 with TRBJ2-1; TRBD2 might be the D (6 bases). The CDR3 runs to 14 residues. Between the trimmed V and J ends, which lost 6 bases and 4 bases, there was a span of 13 bases. CDR1 is KGHSH and CDR2 is LQKENI in the germline V gene. CDR3 bases: TGTGCCAGCTCCCCGACTCGGGAGTACAATGAGCAGTTCTTC. It encodes CASSPTREYNEQFF. The complete variable domain, with remaining parts taken from reference TRBV18 and TRBJ2-1, reads NAGVMQNPRHLVRRRGQEARLRCSPMKGHSHVYWYRQLPEEGLKFMVYLQKENIIDESGMPKERFSAEFPKEGPSILRIQQVVRGDSAAYFCASSPTREYNEQFFGPGTRLTVL.

The J gene is TRBJ2-5, the V gene TRBV6-5, with TRBD2 matching over 7 bases. With V trimmed by 0 bases and J by 2 bases, 3 bases remained unmatched. CDR1 and CDR2 from the germline V gene are MNHEY and SVGAGI. There are 15 residues in the CDR3. The CDR3 loop is CASSYSPSGQETQYF. DNA for the CDR3: TGTGCCAGCAGTTACTCTCCTAGCGGTCAAGAGACCCAGTACTTC.